This T cell receptor (beta chain) was sequenced in a study of identical twins. The CDR3 is 15 residues long. After removal of 0 bases from V and 4 bases from J, the junction contained 4 bases not matched to a gene. Germline CDR1 and CDR2: MNHEY and SVGAGI. One entry per CDR3 protein results from TCRdb running MiXCR on the 5' RACE reads. The sample yields approximately 500,000 distinct CDR3 sequences, roughly 24% seen once. These data also featured in a second study, about T cells expressing NK-cell markers. That paper notes: Unclear, still, was the HCMV specificity of the expanded NKG2C+ T cell clones.

The J gene is TRBJ2-7, the V gene TRBV6-5, with 9 bases matching TRBD2. Sequencing was carried out using CD4+ T cells sorted from blood. The TCR was taken from a woman aged 18-29 years in good health. The CDR3 coding sequence is TGTGCCAGCAGTTACTCGTTAGCGGGAGCTTACGAGCAGTACTTC. This gives the protein CASSYSLAGAYEQYF.